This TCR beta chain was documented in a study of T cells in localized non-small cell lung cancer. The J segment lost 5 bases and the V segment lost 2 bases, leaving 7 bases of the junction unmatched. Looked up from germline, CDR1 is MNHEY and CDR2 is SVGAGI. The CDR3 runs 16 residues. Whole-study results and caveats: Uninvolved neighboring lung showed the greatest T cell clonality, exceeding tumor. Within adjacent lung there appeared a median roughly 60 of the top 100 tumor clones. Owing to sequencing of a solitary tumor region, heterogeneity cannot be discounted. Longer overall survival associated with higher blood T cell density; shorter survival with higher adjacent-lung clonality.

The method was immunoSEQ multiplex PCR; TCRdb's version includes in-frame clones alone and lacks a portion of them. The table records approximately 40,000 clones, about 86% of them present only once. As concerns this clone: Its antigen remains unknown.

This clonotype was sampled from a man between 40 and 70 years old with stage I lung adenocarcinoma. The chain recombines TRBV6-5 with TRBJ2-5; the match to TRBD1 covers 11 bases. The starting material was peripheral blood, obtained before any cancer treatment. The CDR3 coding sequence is TGTGCCAGCAGTTACCTCCGGACAGGGGGCGGTGAGACCCAGTACTTC. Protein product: CASSYLRTGGGETQYF.